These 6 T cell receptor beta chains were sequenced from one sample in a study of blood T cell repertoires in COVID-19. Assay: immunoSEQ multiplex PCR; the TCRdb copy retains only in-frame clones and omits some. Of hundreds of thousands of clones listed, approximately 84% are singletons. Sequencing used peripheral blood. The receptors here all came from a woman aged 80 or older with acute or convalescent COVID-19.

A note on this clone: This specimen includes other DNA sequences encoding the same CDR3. The CDR3 nucleotides read TGTGCCAGCAGTTACTCCGGACAGCTGAACACTGAAGCTTTCTTT. Protein: CASSYSGQLNTEAFF. V is TRBV6-5 and J is TRBJ1-1, with a tentative D call TRBD1 (6 bases). Per germline, CDR1 MNHEY and CDR2 SVGAGI. CDR3 length: 15 amino acids. Trimming took off 0 bases at V and 0 bases at J, with 8 bases between the two ends.

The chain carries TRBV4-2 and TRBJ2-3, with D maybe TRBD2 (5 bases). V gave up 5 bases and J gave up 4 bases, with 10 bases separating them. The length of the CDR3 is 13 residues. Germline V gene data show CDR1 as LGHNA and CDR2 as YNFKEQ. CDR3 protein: CASSYLAADTQYF. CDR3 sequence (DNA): TGTGCCAGCAGCTACCTAGCCGCAGATACGCAGTATTTT.

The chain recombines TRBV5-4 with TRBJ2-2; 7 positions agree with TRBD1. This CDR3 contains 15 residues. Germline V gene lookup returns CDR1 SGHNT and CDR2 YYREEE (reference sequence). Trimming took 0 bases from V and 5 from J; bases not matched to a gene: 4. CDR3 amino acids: CASSLAGGGTGELFF. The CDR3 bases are TGTGCCAGCAGCTTGGCAGGGGGTGGAACCGGGGAGCTGTTTTTT.

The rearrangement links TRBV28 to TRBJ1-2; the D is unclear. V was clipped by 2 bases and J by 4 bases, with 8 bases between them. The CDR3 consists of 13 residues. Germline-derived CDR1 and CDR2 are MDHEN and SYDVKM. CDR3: CASSLRGVYGYTF. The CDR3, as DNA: TGTGCCAGCAGTTTACGCGGCGTCTATGGCTACACCTTC.

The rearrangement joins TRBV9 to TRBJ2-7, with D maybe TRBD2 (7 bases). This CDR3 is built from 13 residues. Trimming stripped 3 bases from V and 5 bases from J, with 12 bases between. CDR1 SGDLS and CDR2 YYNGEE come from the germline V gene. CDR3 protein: CASSGQGRDEQYF. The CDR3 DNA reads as TGTGCCAGCAGCGGTCAGGGGAGGGACGAGCAGTACTTC.

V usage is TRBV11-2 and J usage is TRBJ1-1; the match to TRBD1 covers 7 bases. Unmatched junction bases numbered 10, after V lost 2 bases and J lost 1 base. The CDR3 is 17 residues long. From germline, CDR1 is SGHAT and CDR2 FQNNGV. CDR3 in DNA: TGTGCCAGCAGCTTACAGACAGGGAGGAATCGGAACACTGAAGCTTTCTTT. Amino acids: CASSLQTGRNRNTEAFF.